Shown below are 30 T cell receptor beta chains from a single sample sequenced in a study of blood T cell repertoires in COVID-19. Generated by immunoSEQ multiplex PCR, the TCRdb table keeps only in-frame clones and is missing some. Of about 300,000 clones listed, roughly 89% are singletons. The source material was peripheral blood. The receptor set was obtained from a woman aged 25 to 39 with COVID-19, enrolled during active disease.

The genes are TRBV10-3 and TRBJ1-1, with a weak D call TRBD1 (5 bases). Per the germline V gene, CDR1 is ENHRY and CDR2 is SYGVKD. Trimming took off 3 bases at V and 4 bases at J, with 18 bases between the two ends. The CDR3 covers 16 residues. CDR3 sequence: CAISEGAGVGGTEAFF. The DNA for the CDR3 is TGTGCCATCAGTGAAGGGGCAGGCGTAGGCGGCACTGAAGCTTTCTTT.

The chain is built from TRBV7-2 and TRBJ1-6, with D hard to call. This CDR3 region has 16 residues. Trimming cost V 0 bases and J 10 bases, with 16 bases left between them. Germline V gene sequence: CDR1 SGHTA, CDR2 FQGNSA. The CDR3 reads CASSLASAYPGSPLHF. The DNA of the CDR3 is TGTGCCAGCAGCTTAGCTTCTGCTTACCCGGGGTCACCCCTCCACTTT.

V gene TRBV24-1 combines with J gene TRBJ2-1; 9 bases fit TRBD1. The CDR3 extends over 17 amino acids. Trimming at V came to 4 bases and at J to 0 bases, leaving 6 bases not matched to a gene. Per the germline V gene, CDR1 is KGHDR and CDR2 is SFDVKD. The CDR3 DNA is TGTGCCACCAGTGACCGGACAGGGGCCAGCTCCTACAATGAGCAGTTCTTC. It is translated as CATSDRTGASSYNEQFF.

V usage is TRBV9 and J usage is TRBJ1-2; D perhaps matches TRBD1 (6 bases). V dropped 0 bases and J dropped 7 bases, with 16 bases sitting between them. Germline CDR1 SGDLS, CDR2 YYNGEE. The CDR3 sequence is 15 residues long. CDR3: CASSVDGAGEFGYTF. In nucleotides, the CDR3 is TGTGCCAGCAGCGTAGATGGGGCAGGGGAGTTTGGCTACACCTTC.

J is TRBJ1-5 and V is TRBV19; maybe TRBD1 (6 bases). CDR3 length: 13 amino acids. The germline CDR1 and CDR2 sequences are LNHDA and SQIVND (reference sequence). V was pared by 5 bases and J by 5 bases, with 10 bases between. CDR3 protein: CASSWTADQPQHF. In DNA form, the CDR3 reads TGTGCCAGTAGTTGGACAGCCGATCAGCCCCAGCATTTT.

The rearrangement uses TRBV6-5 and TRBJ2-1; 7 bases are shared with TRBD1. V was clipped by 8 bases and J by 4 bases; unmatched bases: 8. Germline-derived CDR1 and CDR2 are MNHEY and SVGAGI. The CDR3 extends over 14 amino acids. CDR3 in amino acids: CASGTGAAYNEQFF. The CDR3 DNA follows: TGTGCCAGCGGTACAGGGGCGGCTTACAATGAGCAGTTCTTC.

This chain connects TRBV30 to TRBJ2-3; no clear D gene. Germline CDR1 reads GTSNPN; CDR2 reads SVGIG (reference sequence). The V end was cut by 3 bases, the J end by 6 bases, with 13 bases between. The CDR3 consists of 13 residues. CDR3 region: CAWRVPGSDTQYF. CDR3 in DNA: TGTGCCTGGAGAGTCCCTGGCTCGGATACGCAGTATTTT. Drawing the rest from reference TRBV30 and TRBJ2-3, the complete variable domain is SQTIHQWPATLVQPVGSPLSLECTVEGTSNPNLYWYRQAAGRGLQLLFYSVGIGQISSEVPQNLSASRPQDRQFILSSKKLLLSDSGFYLCAWRVPGSDTQYFGPGTRLTVL.

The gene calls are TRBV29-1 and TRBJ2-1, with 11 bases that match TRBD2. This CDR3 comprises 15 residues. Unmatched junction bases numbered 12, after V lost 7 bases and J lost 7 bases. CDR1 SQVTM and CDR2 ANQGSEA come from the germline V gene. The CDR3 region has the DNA TGCAGCGGAAATAGCGGGGGGGCCTATGAGAATGAGCAGTTCTTC. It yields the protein CSGNSGGAYENEQFF.

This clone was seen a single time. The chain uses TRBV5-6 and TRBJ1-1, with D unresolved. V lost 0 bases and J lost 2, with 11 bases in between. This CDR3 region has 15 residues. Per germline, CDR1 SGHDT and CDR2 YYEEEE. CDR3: CASSLVYADNTEAFF. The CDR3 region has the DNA TGTGCCAGCAGCTTGGTTTATGCAGATAACACTGAAGCTTTCTTT. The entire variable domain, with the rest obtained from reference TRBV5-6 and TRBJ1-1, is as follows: DAGVTQSPTHLIKTRGQQVTLRCSPKSGHDTVSWYQQALGQGPQFIFQYYEEEERQRGNFPDRFSGHQFPNYSSELNVNALLLGDSALYLCASSLVYADNTEAFFGQGTRLTVV.

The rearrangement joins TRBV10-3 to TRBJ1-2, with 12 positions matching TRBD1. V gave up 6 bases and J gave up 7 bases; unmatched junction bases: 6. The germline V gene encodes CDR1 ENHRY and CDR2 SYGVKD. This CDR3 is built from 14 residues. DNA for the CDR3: TGTGCCATCAGCCGGGACAGGGGGCTAGGTGGCTACACCTTC. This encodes CAISRDRGLGGYTF.

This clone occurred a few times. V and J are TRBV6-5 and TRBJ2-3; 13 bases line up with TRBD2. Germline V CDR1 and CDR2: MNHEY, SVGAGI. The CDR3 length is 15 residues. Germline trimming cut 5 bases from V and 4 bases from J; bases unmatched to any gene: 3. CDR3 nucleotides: TGTGCCAGCAGTCCGGGACTAGCGGGACCAGATACGCAGTATTTT. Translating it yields CASSPGLAGPDTQYF.

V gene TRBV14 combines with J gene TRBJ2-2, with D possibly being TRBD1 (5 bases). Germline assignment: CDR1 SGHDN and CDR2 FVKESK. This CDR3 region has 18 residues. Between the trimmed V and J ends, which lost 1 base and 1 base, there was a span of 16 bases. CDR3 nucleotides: TGTGCCAGCAGCCAAGGGGGCAGGACCACACGGAACACCGGGGAGCTGTTTTTT. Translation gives CASSQGGRTTRNTGELFF.

The CDR3: CASSSMTGPSGNTIYF. CDR3 in DNA: TGTGCCAGCAGCTCGATGACAGGACCCTCTGGAAACACCATATATTTT. This chain uses TRBV3-1 (or the pseudogene TRBV3-2) with TRBJ1-3; the D gene is possibly TRBD1 (6 bases). Deletions cut 5 bases from V and 0 bases from J, with 14 bases between. The CDR3 covers 16 residues. Per germline, CDR1 LGHDT and CDR2 YNNKEL (reference sequence).

CDR3 in DNA: TGTGCCAGCAGCTTCCTGTTATTAGATACGCAGTATTTT. Protein: CASSFLLLDTQYF. The J gene is TRBJ2-3, the V gene TRBV11-3; no reliable D call. Germline CDR1 is SGHNT and CDR2 is YENEEA. This CDR3 has 13 residues. Trimming shortened V by 3 bases and J by 5 bases, and 9 bases separated the two germline ends. The full variable domain, rest sourced from reference TRBV11-3 and TRBJ2-3, is EAGVVQSPRYKIIEKKQPVAFWCNPISGHNTLYWYLQNLGQGPELLIRYENEEAVDDSQLPKDRFSAERLKGVDSTLKIQPAELGDSAVYLCASSFLLLDTQYFGPGTRLTVL.

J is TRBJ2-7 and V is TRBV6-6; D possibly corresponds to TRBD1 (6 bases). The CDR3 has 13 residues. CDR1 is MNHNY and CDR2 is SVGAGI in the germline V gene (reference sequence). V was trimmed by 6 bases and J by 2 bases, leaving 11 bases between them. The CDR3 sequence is CASREDRTYEQYV. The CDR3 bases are TGTGCCAGCAGGGAGGACAGAACCTACGAGCAGTACGTC.

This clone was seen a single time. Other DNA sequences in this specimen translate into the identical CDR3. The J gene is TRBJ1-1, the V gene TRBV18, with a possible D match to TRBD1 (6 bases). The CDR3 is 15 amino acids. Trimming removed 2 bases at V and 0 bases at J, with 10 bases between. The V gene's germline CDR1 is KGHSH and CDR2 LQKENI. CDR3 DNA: TGTGCCAGCTCACCAACCGGGACATTGAACACTGAAGCTTTCTTT. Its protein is CASSPTGTLNTEAFF.

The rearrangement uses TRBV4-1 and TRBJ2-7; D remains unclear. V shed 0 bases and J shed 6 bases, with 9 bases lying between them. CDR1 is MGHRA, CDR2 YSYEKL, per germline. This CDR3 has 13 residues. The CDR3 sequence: CASSQDSGGEQYV. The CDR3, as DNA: TGCGCCAGCAGCCAAGATTCGGGTGGCGAGCAGTACGTC.

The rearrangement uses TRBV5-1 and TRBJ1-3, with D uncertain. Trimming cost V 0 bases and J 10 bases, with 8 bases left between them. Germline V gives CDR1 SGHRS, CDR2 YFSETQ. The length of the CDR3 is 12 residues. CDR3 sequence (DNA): TGCGCCAGCAGCTTGGACAGAAGGACCATATATTTT. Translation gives CASSLDRRTIYF. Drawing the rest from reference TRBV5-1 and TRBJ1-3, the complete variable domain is KAGVTQTPRYLIKTRGQQVTLSCSPISGHRSVSWYQQTPGQGLQFLFEYFSETQRNKGNFPGRFSGRQFSNSRSEMNVSTLELGDSALYLCASSLDRRTIYFGEGSWLTVV.

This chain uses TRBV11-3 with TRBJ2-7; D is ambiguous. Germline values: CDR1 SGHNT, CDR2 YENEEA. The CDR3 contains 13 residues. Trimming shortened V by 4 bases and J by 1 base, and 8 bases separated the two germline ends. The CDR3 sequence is CASSYGQSYEQYF. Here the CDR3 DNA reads TGTGCCAGCAGCTATGGCCAGTCCTACGAGCAGTACTTC.

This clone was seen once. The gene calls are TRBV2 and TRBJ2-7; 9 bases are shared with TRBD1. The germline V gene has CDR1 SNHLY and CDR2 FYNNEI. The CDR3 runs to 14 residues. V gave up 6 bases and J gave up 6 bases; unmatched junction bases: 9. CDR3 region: CASSTGTGYAEQYF. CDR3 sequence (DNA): TGTGCCAGCAGCACCGGGACAGGGTATGCCGAGCAGTACTTC.

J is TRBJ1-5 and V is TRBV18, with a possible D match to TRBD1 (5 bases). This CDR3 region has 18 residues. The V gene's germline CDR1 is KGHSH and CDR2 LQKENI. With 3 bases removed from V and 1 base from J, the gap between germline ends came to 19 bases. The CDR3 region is CASSPTEITGLSNQPQHF. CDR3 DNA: TGTGCCAGCTCACCGACCGAAATTACAGGTCTGAGCAATCAGCCCCAGCATTTT.

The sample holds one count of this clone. The DNA for the CDR3 is TGTGCCAGCAGCTACGGGACAGCGAACACTGAAGCTTTCTTT. As protein: CASSYGTANTEAFF. The V call is TRBV7-9, the J call TRBJ1-1; 7 bases match TRBD1. The CDR3 covers 14 residues. V trimming: 4 bases; J trimming: 1 base; junction bases outside the gene matches: 3. CDR1 SEHNR and CDR2 FQNEAQ come from the germline V gene (reference sequence).

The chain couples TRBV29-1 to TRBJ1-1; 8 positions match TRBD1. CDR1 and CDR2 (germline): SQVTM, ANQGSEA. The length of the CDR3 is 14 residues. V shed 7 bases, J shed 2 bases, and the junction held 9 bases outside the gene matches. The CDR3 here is CSARGDRKNTEAFF. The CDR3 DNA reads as TGCAGCGCCAGGGGGGACAGGAAAAACACTGAAGCTTTCTTT.

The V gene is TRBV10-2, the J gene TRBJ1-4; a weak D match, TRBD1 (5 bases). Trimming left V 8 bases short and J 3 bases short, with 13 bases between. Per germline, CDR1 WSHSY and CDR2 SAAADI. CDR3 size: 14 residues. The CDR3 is CASALGGANEKLFF. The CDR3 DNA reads TGCGCCAGCGCCCTGGGGGGGGCTAATGAAAAACTGTTTTTT.

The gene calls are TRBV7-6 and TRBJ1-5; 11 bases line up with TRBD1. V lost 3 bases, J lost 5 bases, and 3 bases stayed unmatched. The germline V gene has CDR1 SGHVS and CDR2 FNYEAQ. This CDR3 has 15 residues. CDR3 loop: CASSLRTGGDQPQHF. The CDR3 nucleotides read TGTGCCAGCAGCTTGAGGACAGGGGGCGATCAGCCCCAGCATTTT.

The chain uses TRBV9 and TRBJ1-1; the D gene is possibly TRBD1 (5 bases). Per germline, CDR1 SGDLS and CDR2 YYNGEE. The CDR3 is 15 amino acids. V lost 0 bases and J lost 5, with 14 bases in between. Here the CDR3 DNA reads TGTGCCAGCAGCGTAGGAGCAGGGTCACGGACTGAAGCTTTCTTT. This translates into CASSVGAGSRTEAFF.

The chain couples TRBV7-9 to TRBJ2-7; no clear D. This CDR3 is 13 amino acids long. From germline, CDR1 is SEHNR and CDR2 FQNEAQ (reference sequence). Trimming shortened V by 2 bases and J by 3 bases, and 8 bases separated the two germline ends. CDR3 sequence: CASSLPQHYEQYF. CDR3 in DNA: TGTGCCAGCAGCTTACCCCAACACTACGAGCAGTACTTC.

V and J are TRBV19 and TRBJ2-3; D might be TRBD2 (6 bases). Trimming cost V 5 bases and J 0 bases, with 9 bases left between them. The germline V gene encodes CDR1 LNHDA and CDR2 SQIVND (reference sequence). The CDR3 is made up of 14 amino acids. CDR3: CASSRRGSTDTQYF. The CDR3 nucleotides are TGTGCCAGTAGTCGGCGGGGCAGCACAGATACGCAGTATTTT. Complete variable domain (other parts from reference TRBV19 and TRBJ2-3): DGGITQSPKYLFRKEGQNVTLSCEQNLNHDAMYWYRQDPGQGLRLIYYSQIVNDFQKGDIAEGYSVSREKKESFPLTVTSAQKNPTAFYLCASSRRGSTDTQYFGPGTRLTVL.

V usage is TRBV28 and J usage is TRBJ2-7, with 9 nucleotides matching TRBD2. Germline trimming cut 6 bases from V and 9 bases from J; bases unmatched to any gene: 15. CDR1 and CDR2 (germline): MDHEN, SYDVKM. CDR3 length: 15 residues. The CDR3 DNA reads TGTGCCAGCAGCATAGGCGGGACTAGCTCCCCAGGGCAGTACGTC. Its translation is CASSIGGTSSPGQYV.

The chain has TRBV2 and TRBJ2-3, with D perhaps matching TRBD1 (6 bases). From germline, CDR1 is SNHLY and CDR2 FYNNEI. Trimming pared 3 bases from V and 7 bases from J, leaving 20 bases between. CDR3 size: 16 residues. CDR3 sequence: CASSEAPGHIIHTQYF. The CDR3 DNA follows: TGTGCCAGCAGTGAGGCCCCGGGACATATCATACATACGCAGTATTTT.